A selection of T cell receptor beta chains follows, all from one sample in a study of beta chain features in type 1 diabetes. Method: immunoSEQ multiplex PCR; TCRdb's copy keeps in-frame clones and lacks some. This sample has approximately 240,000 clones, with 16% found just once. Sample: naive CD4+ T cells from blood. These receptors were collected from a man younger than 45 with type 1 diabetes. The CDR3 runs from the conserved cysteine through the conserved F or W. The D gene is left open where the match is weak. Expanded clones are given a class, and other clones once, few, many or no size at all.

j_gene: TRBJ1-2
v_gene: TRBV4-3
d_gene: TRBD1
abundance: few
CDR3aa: CASSQGTGDNYGYTF

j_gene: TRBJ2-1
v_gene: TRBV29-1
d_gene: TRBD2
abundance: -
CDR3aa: CSLSSGRALYNEQFF

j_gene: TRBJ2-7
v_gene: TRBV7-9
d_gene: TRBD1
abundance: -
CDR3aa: CASSPPGQGSGEQYF

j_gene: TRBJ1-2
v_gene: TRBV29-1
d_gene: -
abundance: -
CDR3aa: CSVEPGGGTGYTF

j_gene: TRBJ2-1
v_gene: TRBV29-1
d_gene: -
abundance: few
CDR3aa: CSVEHLGAGEQFF

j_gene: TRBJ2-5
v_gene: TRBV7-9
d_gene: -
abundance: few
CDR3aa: CASSLDSEGKGTQYF

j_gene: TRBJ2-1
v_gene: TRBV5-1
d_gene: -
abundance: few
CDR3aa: CASSLGILATEQFF

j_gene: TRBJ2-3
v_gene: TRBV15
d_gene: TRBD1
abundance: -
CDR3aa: CATSRDRGTDTQYF

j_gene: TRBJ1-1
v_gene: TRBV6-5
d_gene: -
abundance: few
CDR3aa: CASSYVGAGEAFF

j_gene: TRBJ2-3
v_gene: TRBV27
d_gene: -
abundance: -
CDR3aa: CASSFGPVTDTQYF

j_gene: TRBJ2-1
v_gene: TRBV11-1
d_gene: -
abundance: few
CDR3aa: CASSSRRDSYNEQFF

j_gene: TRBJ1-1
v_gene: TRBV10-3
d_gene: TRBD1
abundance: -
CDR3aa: CAIKGQGNVDTEAFF

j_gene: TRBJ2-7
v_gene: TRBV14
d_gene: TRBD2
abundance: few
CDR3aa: CASSPAGTVPYEQYF

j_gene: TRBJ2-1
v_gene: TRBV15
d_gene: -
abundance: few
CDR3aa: CATSREDGNEQFF

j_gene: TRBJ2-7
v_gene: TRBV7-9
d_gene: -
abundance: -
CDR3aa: CASSPRVTDSYEQYF

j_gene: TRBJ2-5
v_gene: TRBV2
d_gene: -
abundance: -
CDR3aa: CASCRLGMQETQYF

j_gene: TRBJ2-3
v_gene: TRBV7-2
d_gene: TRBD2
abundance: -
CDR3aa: CASSLLAGDTQYF

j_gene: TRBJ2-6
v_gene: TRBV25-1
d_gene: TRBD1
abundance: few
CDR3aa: CASSPGQGVAGANVLTF

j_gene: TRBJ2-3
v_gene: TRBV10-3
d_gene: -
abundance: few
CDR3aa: CAISLGGTDTQYF

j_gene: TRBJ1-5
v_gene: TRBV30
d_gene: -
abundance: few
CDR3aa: CAWTFGNQPQHF

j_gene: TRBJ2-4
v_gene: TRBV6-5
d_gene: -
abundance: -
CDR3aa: CASSETASKNIQYF

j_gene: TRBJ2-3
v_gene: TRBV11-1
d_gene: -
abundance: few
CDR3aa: CASSFSTDTQYF

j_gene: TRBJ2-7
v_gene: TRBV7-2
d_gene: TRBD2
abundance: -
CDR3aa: CASSLPFGTSGTYEQYF

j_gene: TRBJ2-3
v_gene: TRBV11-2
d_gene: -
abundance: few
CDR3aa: CASSLDRGDTQYF

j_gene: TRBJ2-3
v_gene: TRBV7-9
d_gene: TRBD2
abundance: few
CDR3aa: CASSLNSGLNTDTQYF

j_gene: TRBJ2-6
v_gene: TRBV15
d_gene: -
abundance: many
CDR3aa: CATKSAGANVLTF

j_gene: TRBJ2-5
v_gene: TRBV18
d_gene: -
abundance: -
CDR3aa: CASSPINGQQETQYF

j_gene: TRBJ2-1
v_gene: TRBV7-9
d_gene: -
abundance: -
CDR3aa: CASSPRTEINKQFF

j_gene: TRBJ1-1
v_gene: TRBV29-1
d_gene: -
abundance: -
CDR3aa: CSVTRTVENTEAFF

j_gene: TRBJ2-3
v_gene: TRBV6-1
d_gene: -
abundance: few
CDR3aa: CASSEDWTARADTQYF

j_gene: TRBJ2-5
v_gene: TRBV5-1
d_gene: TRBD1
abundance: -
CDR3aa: CASSPRTGGQETQYF

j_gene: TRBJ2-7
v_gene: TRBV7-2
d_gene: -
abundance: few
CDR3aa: CASSSSTSTNF

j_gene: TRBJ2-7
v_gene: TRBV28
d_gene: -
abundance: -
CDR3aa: CASGGYYEQYF

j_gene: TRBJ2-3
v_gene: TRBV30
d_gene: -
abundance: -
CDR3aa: CAWSVWTASTDTQYF

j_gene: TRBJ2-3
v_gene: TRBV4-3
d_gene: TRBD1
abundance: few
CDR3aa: CASSQGQGGDTQYF

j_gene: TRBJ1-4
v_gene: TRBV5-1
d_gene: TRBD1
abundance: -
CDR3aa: CASRLQGAANEKLFF

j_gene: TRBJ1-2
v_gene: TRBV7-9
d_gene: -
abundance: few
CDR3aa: CASSLTQTSSYGYTF

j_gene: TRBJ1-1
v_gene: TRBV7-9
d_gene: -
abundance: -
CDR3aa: CASSPQEGAVNTEAFF

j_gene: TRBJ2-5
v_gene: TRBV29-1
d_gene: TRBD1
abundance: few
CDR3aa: CSALPTGVETQYF

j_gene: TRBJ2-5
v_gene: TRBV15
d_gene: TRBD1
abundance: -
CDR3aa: CATSSAGQGRQETQYF

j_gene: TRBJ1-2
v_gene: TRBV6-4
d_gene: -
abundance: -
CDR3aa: CASSEGIGYTF